The T cell receptor (beta chain) under discussion was sequenced for a study of post-analysis software for immune sequencing data. Findings of the study overall: Five or six TRBV segments were significantly more frequent in patients than in controls. TRBV5-6, TRBV5-1 and TRBV20-1 were among these segments. A significant reduction in normalized Chao1 diversity was observed in multiple sclerosis patients versus controls.

Germline CDR1 SGHRS, CDR2 YFSETQ. V shed 6 bases, J shed 1 base, and the junction held 10 bases outside the gene matches. The CDR3 contains 17 residues. Unique molecular identifiers tagged the TCR beta cDNA libraries. Once about 0.9 to 11 million T cells were used, hundreds of thousands of cDNA molecules resulted. TCRdb passed the PCR reads through MiXCR, listing each CDR3 protein once. The table shows more than 500,000 distinct CDR3 sequences, with 34% occurring only once. This clonotype was picked up a small number of times. Antigen: not known. Source material: blood. The clonotype originates from a girl aged 2 to 17 with multiple sclerosis. The V call is TRBV5-1, the J call TRBJ2-1, with 10 bases fitting TRBD1. This CDR3 reads CASTSGLGQGSYNEQFF. CDR3 nucleotides: TGCGCCAGCACAAGTGGATTGGGACAGGGGTCCTACAATGAGCAGTTCTTC.